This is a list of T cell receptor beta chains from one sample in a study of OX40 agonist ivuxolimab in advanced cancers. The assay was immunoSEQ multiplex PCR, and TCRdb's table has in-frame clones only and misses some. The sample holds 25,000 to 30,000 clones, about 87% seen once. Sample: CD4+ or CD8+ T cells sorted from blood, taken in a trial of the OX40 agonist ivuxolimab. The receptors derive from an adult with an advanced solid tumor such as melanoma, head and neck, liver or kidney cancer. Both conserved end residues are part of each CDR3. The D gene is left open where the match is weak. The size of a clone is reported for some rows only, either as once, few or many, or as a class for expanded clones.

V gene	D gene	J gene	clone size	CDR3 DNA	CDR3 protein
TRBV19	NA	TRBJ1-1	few	TGTGCCAGTAGTATCTCCGGGCCGAGCGACACTGAAGCTTTCTTT	CASSISGPSDTEAFF
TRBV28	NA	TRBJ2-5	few	TGTGCCAGCAGTTGCCCACCCGAAACAGGGTTCGAGACCCAGTACTTC	CASSCPPETGFETQYF
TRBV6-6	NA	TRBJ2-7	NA	TGTGCCAGCAGTTACGGCTGGGGCGAGCAGTACTTC	CASSYGWGEQYF
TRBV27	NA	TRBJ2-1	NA	TGTGCCAGCAGACCCCCTGGGGGTGGGCAGTTCTTC	CASRPPGGGQFF
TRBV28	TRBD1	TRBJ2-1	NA	TGTGCCAGCAGCCTGACAGGGTGGGATGAGCAGTTCTTC	CASSLTGWDEQFF
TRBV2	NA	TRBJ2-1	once	TGTGCCAGCAGTGATGGGGCAGGGTGGAGCGATGAGCAGTTCTTC	CASSDGAGWSDEQFF
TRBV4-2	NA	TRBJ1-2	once	TGTGCCAGCAGCCAAGAGGGCTATGGCTACACCTTC	CASSQEGYGYTF
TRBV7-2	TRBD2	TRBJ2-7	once	TGTGCCAGCAGCTTAGTGGCGGGGGGGGCCTACGAGCAGTACTTC	CASSLVAGGAYEQYF
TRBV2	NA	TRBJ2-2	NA	TGTGCCACCCTCACTAGTCCCGGGGAGCTGTTTTTT	CATLTSPGELFF
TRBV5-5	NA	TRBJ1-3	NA	TGTGCCAGCAGCCAACAGGGACCCTCGTCTGGAAACACCATATATTTT	CASSQQGPSSGNTIYF
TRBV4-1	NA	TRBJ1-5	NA	TGCGCCAGCAGCTTGGACATAAATCAGCCCCAGCATTTT	CASSLDINQPQHF
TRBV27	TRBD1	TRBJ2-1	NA	TGTGCCAGCAGCTCTCCCTTTCTCCGGGACAGATACAATGAGCAGTTCTTC	CASSSPFLRDRYNEQFF
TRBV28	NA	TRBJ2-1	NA	TGTGCCAGCAGTCCGATGGGGGAGCAGTTCTTC	CASSPMGEQFF
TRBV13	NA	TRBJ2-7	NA	TGTGCCAGCAGCTTAGGTGCCCCCGGCGCAATAGACGAGCAGTACTTC	CASSLGAPGAIDEQYF
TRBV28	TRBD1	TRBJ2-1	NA	TGTGCCAGCAGGAAAAGGACAGGGGGCCCCGATGAGCAGTTCTTC	CASRKRTGGPDEQFF
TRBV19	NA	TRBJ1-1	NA	TGTGCCAGTAGTCGGGGGTTCAGGACTGAAGCTTTCTTT	CASSRGFRTEAFF
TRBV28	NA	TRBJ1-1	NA	TGTGCCAGCAGTTTATGGAGACATGACGGACGTGGAGCTGAAGCTTTCTTT	CASSLWRHDGRGAEAFF
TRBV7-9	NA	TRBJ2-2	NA	TGTGCCAGCAGCTTAGGAGGGTTCACCGGGGAGCTGTTTTTT	CASSLGGFTGELFF
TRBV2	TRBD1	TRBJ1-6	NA	TGTGCCAGCAGCCCCGGCGGGGACAGGGGTACACCCCTCCACTTT	CASSPGGDRGTPLHF
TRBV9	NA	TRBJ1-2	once	TGTGCCAGCAGCGTAGGGGAGAGTGGCTACACCTTC	CASSVGESGYTF
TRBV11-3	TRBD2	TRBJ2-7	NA	TGTGCCAGCAGCAAAATAGCGGGGGTGGAATGGGAGCAGTACTTC	CASSKIAGVEWEQYF
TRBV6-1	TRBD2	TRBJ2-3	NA	TGTGCCAGCAGTGAAGGGACTAGCGGGGCAGATACGCAGTATTTT	CASSEGTSGADTQYF
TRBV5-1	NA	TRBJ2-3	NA	TGCGCCAGCAGCTTGGATGCCTTAAGCACAGATACGCAGTATTTT	CASSLDALSTDTQYF
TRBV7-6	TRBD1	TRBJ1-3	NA	TGTGCCAGCAGCTCCAAGGGGGCCTATTCCTCTGGAAACACCATATATTTT	CASSSKGAYSSGNTIYF
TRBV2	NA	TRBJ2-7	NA	TGTGCCAGCATTCGGCAGCCCCCCTCCTACGAGCAGTACTTC	CASIRQPPSYEQYF
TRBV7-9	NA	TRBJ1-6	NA	TGTGCCAGCAGCCTTAATTCACCCCTCCACTTT	CASSLNSPLHF
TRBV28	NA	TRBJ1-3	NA	TGTGCCAGCAGTTTTATCAGCTCTGGAAACACCATATATTTT	CASSFISSGNTIYF
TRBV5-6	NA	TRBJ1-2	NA	TGTGCCAGCAGCTTAGAAACGGGACAAATTAACTATGGCTACACCTTC	CASSLETGQINYGYTF
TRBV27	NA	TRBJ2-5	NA	TGTGCCAGCAGTTTAGTGGGAGAGACCCAGTACTTC	CASSLVGETQYF
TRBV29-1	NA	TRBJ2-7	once	NA	CSVGSGTRLNF
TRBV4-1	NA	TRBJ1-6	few	TGCGCCAGCAGCTCCCGGGTAGGACGGCTAAATTCACCCCTCCACTTT	CASSSRVGRLNSPLHF
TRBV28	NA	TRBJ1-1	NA	TGTGCCAGCAGTTTCACCCCCGGGACACCTGAAGCTTTCTTT	CASSFTPGTPEAFF
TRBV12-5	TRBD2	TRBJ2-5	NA	TGTGCTAGTGGGCTAGCGGGAGATTTCGAAGAGACCCAGTACTTC	CASGLAGDFEETQYF
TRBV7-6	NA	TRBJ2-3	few	TGTGCCAGCAGCTTAACGGCGTCCAGCACAGATACGCAGTATTTT	CASSLTASSTDTQYF
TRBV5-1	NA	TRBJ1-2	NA	TGCGCCAGCAGCTTTGGGGGGTTTGGCTACACCTTC	CASSFGGFGYTF
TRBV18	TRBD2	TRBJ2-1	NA	TGTGCCAGCGCAATGGGTCTCGGGAGGAATGAGCAGTTCTTC	CASAMGLGRNEQFF
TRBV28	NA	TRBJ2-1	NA	TGTGCCAGCAAGGGTGCCAGCTCCTACAATGAGCAGTTCTTC	CASKGASSYNEQFF
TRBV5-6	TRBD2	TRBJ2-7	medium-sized	TGTGCCAGCAGCTTGGCTAGCGGGGGAGTCTACGAGCAGTACTTC	CASSLASGGVYEQYF
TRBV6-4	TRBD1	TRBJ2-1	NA	TGTGCCAGCAGTGACTCCGGGACAGAGCCCAATGAGCAGTTCTTC	CASSDSGTEPNEQFF
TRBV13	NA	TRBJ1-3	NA	TGTGCCAGCAGCCCAGAGGGGGGAGGAAACACCATATATTTT	CASSPEGGGNTIYF
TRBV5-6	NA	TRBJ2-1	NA	TGTGCCAGCAGCGTTGGACTGGGGGAGCAGTTCTTC	CASSVGLGEQFF
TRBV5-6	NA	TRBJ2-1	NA	TGTGCCAGCAGCCAGGGATCCGGGTCTGGGGAGCAGTTCTTC	CASSQGSGSGEQFF
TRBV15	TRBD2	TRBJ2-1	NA	TGTGCCACCAGCGGACCGAAGACTAGCGAGGACAATGAGCAGTTCTTC	CATSGPKTSEDNEQFF
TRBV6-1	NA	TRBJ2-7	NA	TGTGCCAGCAGTGGACAGTTGGACAGTTCCTACGAGCAGTACTTC	CASSGQLDSSYEQYF
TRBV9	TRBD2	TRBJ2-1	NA	TGTGCCAGCAGCGTTACCTCTTCGAGACTAGCGGACGGCCATGAGCAGTTCTTC	CASSVTSSRLADGHEQFF
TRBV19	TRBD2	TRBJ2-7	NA	TGTGCCAGTAGTTGGGGGGGTGAATCCTCCTACGAGCAGTACTTC	CASSWGGESSYEQYF
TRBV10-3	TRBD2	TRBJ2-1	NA	TGTGCCATCAGCGGTAGCGGGGGGGCTACCCTCGGTGAGCAGTTCTTC	CAISGSGGATLGEQFF
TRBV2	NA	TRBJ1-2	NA	TGTGCCAGCAGTCAGGGTATCTCTAGCGGCTACACCTTC	CASSQGISSGYTF